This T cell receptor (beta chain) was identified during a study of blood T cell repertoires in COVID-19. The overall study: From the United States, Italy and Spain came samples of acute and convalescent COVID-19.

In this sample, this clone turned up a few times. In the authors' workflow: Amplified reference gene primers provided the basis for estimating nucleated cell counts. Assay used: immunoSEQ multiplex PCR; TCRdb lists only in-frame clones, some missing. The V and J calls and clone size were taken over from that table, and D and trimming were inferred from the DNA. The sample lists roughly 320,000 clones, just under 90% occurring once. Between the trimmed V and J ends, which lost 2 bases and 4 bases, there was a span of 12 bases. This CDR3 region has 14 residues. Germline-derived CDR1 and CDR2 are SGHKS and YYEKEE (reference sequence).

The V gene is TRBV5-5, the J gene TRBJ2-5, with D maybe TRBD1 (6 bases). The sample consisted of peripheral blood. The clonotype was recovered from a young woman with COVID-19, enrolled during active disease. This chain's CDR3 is CASSFFQGRETQYF. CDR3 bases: TGTGCCAGCAGCTTTTTCCAGGGGAGAGAGACCCAGTACTTC.